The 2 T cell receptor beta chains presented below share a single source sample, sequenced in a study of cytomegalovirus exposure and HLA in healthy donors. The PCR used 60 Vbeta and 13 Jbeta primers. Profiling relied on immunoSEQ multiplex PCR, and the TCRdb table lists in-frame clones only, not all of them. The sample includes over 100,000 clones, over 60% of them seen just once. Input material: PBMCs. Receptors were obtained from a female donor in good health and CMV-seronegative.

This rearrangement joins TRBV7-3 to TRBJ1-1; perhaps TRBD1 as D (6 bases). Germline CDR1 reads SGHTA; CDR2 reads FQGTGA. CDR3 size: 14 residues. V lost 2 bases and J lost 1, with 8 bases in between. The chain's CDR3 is CASSLHRENTEAFF. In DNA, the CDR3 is TGTGCCAGCAGCTTACACAGGGAGAACACTGAAGCTTTCTTT.

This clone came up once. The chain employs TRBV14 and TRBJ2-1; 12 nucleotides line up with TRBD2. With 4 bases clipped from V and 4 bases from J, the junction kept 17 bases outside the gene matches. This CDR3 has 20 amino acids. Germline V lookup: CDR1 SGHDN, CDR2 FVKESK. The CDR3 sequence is CASSLRLAGDKKVVYNEQFF. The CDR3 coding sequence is TGTGCCAGCAGCCTCCGACTAGCGGGGGATAAAAAGGTGGTTTACAATGAGCAGTTCTTC.